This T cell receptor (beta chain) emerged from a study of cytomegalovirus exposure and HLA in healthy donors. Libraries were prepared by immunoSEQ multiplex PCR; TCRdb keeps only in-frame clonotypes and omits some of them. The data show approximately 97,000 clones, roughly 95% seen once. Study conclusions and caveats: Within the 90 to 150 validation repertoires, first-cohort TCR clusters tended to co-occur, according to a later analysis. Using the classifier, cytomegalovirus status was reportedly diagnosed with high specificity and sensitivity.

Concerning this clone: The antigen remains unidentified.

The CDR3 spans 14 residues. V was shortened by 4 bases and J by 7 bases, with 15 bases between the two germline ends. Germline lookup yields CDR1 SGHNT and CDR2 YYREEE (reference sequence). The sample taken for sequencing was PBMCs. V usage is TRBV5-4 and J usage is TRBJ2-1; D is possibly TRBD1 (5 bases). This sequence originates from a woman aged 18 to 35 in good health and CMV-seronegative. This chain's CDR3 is CASSPSGARNEQFF. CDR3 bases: TGTGCCAGCAGCCCTAGTGGGGCCCGAAATGAGCAGTTCTTC.